The sequence of this T cell receptor (beta chain) was determined in a study of T cells expressing NK-cell markers (dated by TCRdb to about 2020). Some background on the complete study: Three sorted T-cell subsets (CD3+CD56+NKG2C+, CD3+CD56+NKG2C- and CD3+CD56-NKG2C+) from several donors had their TCR beta-chain repertoires profiled. Of the eight sequenced donors, seven were found to be HCMV-seropositive and one was found to be HCMV-seronegative. Randomly selected healthy volunteers, three men and five women, were used as the eight sequenced donors. Sequencing of the libraries produced 2 x 150 bp reads on Illumina HiSeq 2000/2500, MiSeq or NextSeq.

The cysteine opens and the phenylalanine closes a CDR3 of 17 amino acids. No coding sequence is recorded. CDR1 and CDR2, looked up from the germline V gene (reference sequence), are DFQATT and SNEGSKA. Turning to this clonotype: Its antigen is still unknown.

The sample was run on an Illumina HiSeq 2000. The TCR beta cDNA libraries were made using 5'RACE template switching, a step that added both a universal primer site and unique molecular identifiers. cDNA synthesis was primed from the TCR beta constant segment and was followed by two successive PCR amplification steps. Per the original workflow: MIGEC handled demultiplexing of the reads and grouping by UMI, while MiTCR was used to assemble and quantify clonotypes. To exclude erroneous sequences, only TCR cDNA sequences supported by at least two reads were retained. The tcR package was used for downstream repertoire analysis, with clonotypes matched between fractions based on CDR3 nucleotide sequence plus V segment. Antigen specificity was annotated against VDJdb with VDJmatch, allowing one amino acid substitution in CDR3. TCRdb reanalyzed the reads, keeping one entry per CDR3 protein sequence and omitting DNA. V and J calls and clone size were set by TCRdb, not the authors. The sample table gives roughly 170,000 distinct CDR3 sequences. Around a sixth of the sample is taken by the ten largest.

HCMV serostatus was determined by detecting HCMV-specific IgG in serum with a commercial ELISA kit. Peripheral blood mononuclear cells were isolated from blood by Ficoll density gradient centrifugation. The research as a whole found: In several donors, the dominant CD3+CD56+NKG2C+ clonotypes were found to rank among the top 10 CD8+ clonotypes and to make up about 1.0-7.5% of CD8+ T cells. Those dominant clonotypes were again the most abundant among CD3+CD56-NKG2C+ cells in a handful of donors, at roughly 25-60.1%. Whether the expanded NKG2C-expressing T cell clones were specific for HCMV antigens remained unclear.

Material for sequencing was blood T cells: a sorted CD56 or NKG2C T cell subset, CD4+ or CD8+ T cells, or bulk PBMC T cells (not recorded which). The V and J genes are TRBV20-1 and TRBJ2-7; TCRdb outputs TRBD1, but without DNA this stays unchecked. The sequence was collected from a woman aged 18 to 75 in good health. CDR3 reads: CSVRGGAEGIRTYEQYF.